A single sample is the source of the 22 T cell receptor beta chains below, sequenced in a study of beta chain features in type 1 diabetes. Antigen specificity for these receptors is unknown. Every isolated RNA sample was fully reverse transcribed, so sequencing captured expressed TCRB transcripts. The protocol was immunoSEQ multiplex PCR, while the TCRdb copy is restricted to in-frame clones and leaves out a portion. The sample comprises more than 550,000 clones, 11% to 15% of which are singletons, and 0.03% to 0.045% rests with the top ten. The study's findings and limits: In every one of the four CD4+ subsets, TCRB CDR3s were moderately but significantly shorter in Type 1 diabetes patients.

Sequencing was carried out using naive CD4+ T cells from blood. All receptors come from a man between 18 and 29 years old with type 1 diabetes.

This clone has only a few counts. The V call is TRBV7-2, the J call TRBJ2-2, with 12 nucleotides matching TRBD2. Unmatched junction bases numbered 5, after V lost 1 base and J lost 8 bases. This CDR3 has 16 amino acids. Germline loops: CDR1 SGHTA, CDR2 FQGNSA. The CDR3: CASSLVVGLAGGELFF. As DNA, the CDR3 is TGTGCCAGCAGCTTAGTGGTCGGACTAGCGGGAGGGGAGCTGTTTTTT.

This chain joins TRBV11-2 and TRBJ1-2, with unresolved D. The germline V and J ends were trimmed by 4 bases and 2 bases, with 8 bases remaining between them. Per germline, CDR1 SGHAT and CDR2 FQNNGV. There are 13 residues in the CDR3. The DNA of the CDR3 is TGTGCCAGCAGCTCGACGGTAAACTATGGCTACACCTTC. Its protein is CASSSTVNYGYTF.

The table lists this clone with a few counts. V and J are TRBV11-2 and TRBJ2-3; 7 bases agree with TRBD1. Germline trimming cut 5 bases from V and 0 bases from J; bases unmatched to any gene: 8. CDR1 SGHAT and CDR2 FQNNGV come from the germline V gene. The CDR3 is made up of 16 amino acids. CDR3 region: CASSPKPGQSTDTQYF. CDR3 sequence (DNA): TGTGCCAGCAGCCCCAAGCCGGGACAGAGCACAGATACGCAGTATTTT.

The V call is TRBV11-2, the J call TRBJ1-1; no clear D gene. The CDR3 runs 17 residues. Per germline, CDR1 SGHAT and CDR2 FQNNGV. Trimming took 0 bases from V and 0 from J, leaving 14 bases between them. Here the CDR3 reads CASSLDLRTEMNTEAFF. CDR3 DNA: TGTGCCAGCAGCTTAGACCTGAGGACGGAAATGAACACTGAAGCTTTCTTT.

The sample holds a few counts of this clone. This chain uses TRBV30 with TRBJ2-1, with D possibly TRBD2 on 6 matching bases. This CDR3 has 15 amino acids. Between the trimmed V and J ends, which lost 0 bases and 4 bases, there was a span of 13 bases. CDR1 and CDR2 (germline): GTSNPN, SVGIG (reference sequence). The CDR3, as DNA: TGTGCCTGGAGTGTAGTATGGGACTTTTACAATGAGCAGTTCTTC. This sequence encodes CAWSVVWDFYNEQFF.

Remarks on this clone: The sample contains more than one DNA sequence encoding this CDR3. The chain combines TRBV5-1 with TRBJ2-1; D is uncertain. Germline CDR1 SGHRS, CDR2 YFSETQ. Trimming stripped 0 bases from V and 6 bases from J, with 4 bases between. This CDR3 has 12 amino acids. Here the CDR3 reads CASSLGLNEQFF. The CDR3 DNA follows: TGCGCCAGCAGCTTGGGCCTCAATGAGCAGTTCTTC.

The chain has TRBV5-8 and TRBJ2-3; D uncertain. V was clipped by 1 base and J by 1 base, with 13 bases between them. Per the germline V gene, CDR1 is SGHTS and CDR2 is YDEGEE. The CDR3 spans 16 residues. This CDR3 reads CASSLKQSLRTDTQYF. DNA of the CDR3: TGTGCCAGCAGCTTGAAGCAGAGCCTCCGCACAGATACGCAGTATTTT.

J is TRBJ1-2 and V is TRBV25-1, with D perhaps TRBD1 (6 bases). V lost 5 bases and J lost 4, with 14 bases in between. From germline, CDR1 is MGHDK and CDR2 SYGVNS. The CDR3 contains 14 residues. The CDR3 here is CASSNQTGLYGYTF. The CDR3 DNA follows: TGTGCCAGCAGTAATCAGACAGGCCTCTATGGCTACACCTTC.

This chain uses TRBV4-1 with TRBJ2-1; 8 bases are shared with TRBD2. Germline-derived CDR1 and CDR2 are MGHRA and YSYEKL. V shed 0 bases and J 4 bases; nucleotides not matched to a gene: 8. The CDR3 totals 17 residues. In DNA, the CDR3 is TGCGCCAGCAGCCAAGAAAATGGAGCGGGAGTTTACAATGAGCAGTTCTTC. Its protein is CASSQENGAGVYNEQFF.

This clone was picked up a small number of times. V is TRBV15 and J is TRBJ1-6, with 7 bases lining up with TRBD1. The J segment lost 3 bases and the V segment lost 8 bases, leaving 4 bases of the junction unmatched. The CDR3 has 14 residues. CDR1 and CDR2 (germline): LNHNV, YYDKDF (reference sequence). The CDR3 DNA is TGTGCCACCGCTGGGACAGTCTATAATTCACCCCTCCACTTT. Translation: CATAGTVYNSPLHF. Full variable domain (rest looked up from reference TRBV15 and TRBJ1-6): DAMVIQNPRYQVTQFGKPVTLSCSQTLNHNVMYWYQQKSSQAPKLLFHYYDKDFNNEADTPDNFQSRRPNTSFCFLDIRSPGLGDTAMYLCATAGTVYNSPLHFGNGTRLTVT.

The rearrangement joins TRBV11-2 to TRBJ2-3; D is possibly TRBD2 (5 bases). The CDR3 totals 15 residues. The V end lost 0 bases, the J end lost 11 bases, and 18 bases lay between the germline ends. The germline V gene encodes CDR1 SGHAT and CDR2 FQNNGV. In DNA form, the CDR3 reads TGTGCCAGCAGCTTAGATTCGGAGCCGGGCCGGGGGCAGTATTTT. This codes for CASSLDSEPGRGQYF.

This clone has only a few counts. In the same sample, other DNA sequences code for this CDR3. The chain combines TRBV2 with TRBJ1-5, with D maybe TRBD1 (5 bases). Trimming removed 3 bases from V and 4 bases from J, with 7 bases in between. Germline CDR1 reads SNHLY; CDR2 reads FYNNEI. CDR3 length: 13 amino acids. The CDR3, as DNA: TGTGCCAGCAGTGAGGAGGGGAATCAGCCCCAGCATTTT. Encoded protein: CASSEEGNQPQHF.

This clone was counted between two and nine times. This CDR3 is CASSPLFQGAEAFF. CDR3 in DNA: TGTGCCAGCAGCCCTCTGTTTCAGGGGGCTGAAGCTTTCTTT. The rearrangement uses TRBV9 and TRBJ1-1; TRBD1 matches at 7 bases. Germline V gene lookup returns CDR1 SGDLS and CDR2 YYNGEE. V was clipped by 4 bases and J by 6 bases; unmatched bases: 9. The CDR3 is made up of 14 amino acids.

The chain couples TRBV5-4 to TRBJ1-1, with a possible D match to TRBD1 (6 bases). Germline CDR1 and CDR2: SGHNT and YYREEE (reference sequence). This CDR3 contains 15 residues. V shed 3 bases and J shed 5 bases, with 17 bases lying between them. The CDR3 sequence is CASSSLAGAWTEAFF. CDR3 in DNA: TGTGCCAGCAGCTCCCTAGCAGGGGCATGGACTGAAGCTTTCTTT.

This clone was detected a few times. The chain joins TRBV7-9 to TRBJ2-5; 8 nucleotides line up with TRBD2. The CDR3 runs to 19 residues. V gave up 5 bases and J gave up 2 bases; unmatched junction bases: 19. Germline-derived CDR1 and CDR2 are SEHNR and FQNEAQ (reference sequence). The chain's CDR3 is CASSPLWPNEREKQETQYF. CDR3 sequence (DNA): TGTGCCAGCAGCCCTTTATGGCCCAACGAGCGGGAGAAGCAAGAGACCCAGTACTTC.

The chain joins TRBV15 to TRBJ2-3; D gene unclear. The CDR3 sequence is 15 residues long. Germline lookup yields CDR1 LNHNV and CDR2 YYDKDF (reference sequence). Between the trimmed V and J ends, which lost 0 bases and 1 base, there was a span of 8 bases. The CDR3 bases are TGTGCCACCAGCAGAGATCCGGCGGGCACAGATACGCAGTATTTT. Its protein product is CATSRDPAGTDTQYF.

This clone came up once. This rearrangement joins TRBV11-1 to TRBJ2-7; TRBD1 is a possible D gene (6 bases). Germline CDR1 SGHAT, CDR2 FQDESV (reference sequence). The CDR3 contains 15 residues. V was trimmed by 9 bases and J by 4 bases, leaving 22 bases between them. The CDR3 nucleotides read TGTGCCAGTCGGGGCAGGGGCGGTTTGGCGTACGAGCAGTACTTC. Protein product: CASRGRGGLAYEQYF.

CDR3 loop: CSVDKGNSYEQYF. The CDR3 region has the DNA TGCAGCGTTGACAAGGGGAACTCCTACGAGCAGTACTTC. The chain combines TRBV29-1 with TRBJ2-5, with D possibly TRBD1 on 5 matching bases. The J call may be mistaken, given a closer DNA end match to TRBJ2-7. The CDR3 contains 13 residues. The germline CDR1 and CDR2 sequences are SQVTM and ANQGSEA.

The chain recombines TRBV6-1 with TRBJ1-4; D is uncertain. CDR3 length: 14 amino acids. Germline V gene lookup returns CDR1 MNHNS and CDR2 SASEGT. Trimming shortened V by 8 bases and J by 0 bases, and 10 bases separated the two germline ends. The CDR3 region is CASRWFATNEKLFF. CDR3 in DNA: TGTGCCAGCCGGTGGTTTGCAACTAATGAAAAACTGTTTTTT.

This clone has just a few counts. The chain couples TRBV7-2 to TRBJ2-2; D may match TRBD1 or TRBD2 (5 bases each). The CDR3 totals 14 residues. Trimming pared 1 base from V and 8 bases from J, leaving 11 bases between. Germline CDR1 and CDR2: SGHTA and FQGNSA. CDR3 bases: TGTGCCAGCAGCTTAGAATATGGGACGGGGGAGCTGTTTTTT. Its translation: CASSLEYGTGELFF.

This chain connects TRBV7-8 to TRBJ2-1; 9 nucleotides line up with TRBD2. V was pared by 5 bases and J by 3 bases, with 8 bases of the junction left unmatched. The V gene's germline CDR1 is SGHVS and CDR2 FQNEAQ. This CDR3 contains 16 residues. The CDR3: CASSRIAGVIYNEQFF. Here the CDR3 DNA reads TGTGCCAGCAGCAGAATAGCGGGGGTCATCTACAATGAGCAGTTCTTC. Variable domain in full (rest from reference TRBV7-8 and TRBJ2-1): GAGVSQSPRYKVAKRGQDVALRCDPISGHVSLFWYQQALGQGPEFLTYFQNEAQLDKSGLPSDRFFAERPEGSVSTLKIQRTQQEDSAVYLCASSRIAGVIYNEQFFGPGTRLTVL.

The chain has TRBV19 and TRBJ1-1, with 9 bases fitting TRBD1. Per the germline V gene, CDR1 is LNHDA and CDR2 is SQIVND (reference sequence). Trimming removed 6 bases from V and 3 bases from J; junction bases left unmatched: 5. The CDR3 has 14 amino acids. CDR3 nucleotides: TGTGCCAGTAGACGGGACAGGGAGGACACTGAAGCTTTCTTT. Protein sequence: CASRRDREDTEAFF.